Sequencing of this T cell receptor beta chain was carried out in a study of T cells in Graves' hyperthyroidism and ophthalmopathy. Study results and caveats: Ophthalmopathy prediction by the model preceded onset by a median approximately 6.1 months.

It was uncontrolled infection, other autoimmune disease, pregnancy or lactation that excluded patients. Used for diagnoses were clinical symptoms, serum thyroxine and TRAb, thyroid ultrasound and orbital computed tomography. This clonotype was counted between two and nine times. Its antigen is undetermined. Amplified TCR beta CDR3 regions derived from RNA transcripts. A set of HTBI primers served as the primers for a first-round RT-PCR of the TCR CDR3. TCRdb re-called the multiplex PCR reads through MiXCR, storing one row per CDR3 protein. The profile covers fewer than 900,000 distinct CDR3 sequences, with about a sixth appearing a single time and around 8% taken by the ten largest. From germline, CDR1 is SQVTM and CDR2 ANQGSEA. V lost 4 bases to trimming and J lost 3 bases, with 12 bases between them. The CDR3 sequence is 13 residues long.

Sequenced input: blood. The chain links TRBV29-1 to TRBJ1-2; D not certain. The source is a man between 18 and 35 years old with Graves' hyperthyroidism. The CDR3 sequence is CSVVWAGHYGYTF. CDR3 DNA: TGCAGCGTTGTATGGGCGGGTCACTATGGCTACACCTTC. The whole variable domain, remainder taken from reference TRBV29-1 and TRBJ1-2, is SAVISQKPSRDICQRGTSLTIQCQVDSQVTMMFWYRQQPGQSLTLIATANQGSEATYESGFVIDKFPISRPNLTFSTLTVSNMSPEDSSIYLCSVVWAGHYGYTFGSGTRLTVV.